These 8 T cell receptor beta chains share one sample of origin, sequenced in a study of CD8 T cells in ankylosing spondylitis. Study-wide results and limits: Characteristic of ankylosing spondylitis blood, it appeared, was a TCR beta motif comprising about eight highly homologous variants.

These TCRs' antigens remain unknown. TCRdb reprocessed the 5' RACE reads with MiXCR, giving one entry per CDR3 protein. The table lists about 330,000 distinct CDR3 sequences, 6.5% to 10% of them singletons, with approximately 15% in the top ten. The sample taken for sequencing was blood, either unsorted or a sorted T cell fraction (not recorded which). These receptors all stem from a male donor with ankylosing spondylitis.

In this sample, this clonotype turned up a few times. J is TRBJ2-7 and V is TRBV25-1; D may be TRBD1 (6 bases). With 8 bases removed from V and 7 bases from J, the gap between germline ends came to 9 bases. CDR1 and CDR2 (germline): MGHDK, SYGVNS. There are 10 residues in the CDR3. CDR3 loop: CASGGWEQYF. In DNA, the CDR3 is TGTGCCAGCGGGGGCTGGGAGCAGTACTTC.

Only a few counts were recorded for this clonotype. The CDR3, as DNA: TGTGCCAGCAGCTTTCGGACAGGGGACGGCACAGATACGCAGTATTTT. Protein: CASSFRTGDGTDTQYF. This chain connects TRBV5-5 to TRBJ2-3; 9 nucleotides match TRBD1. The germline V gene encodes CDR1 SGHKS and CDR2 YYEKEE (reference sequence). The CDR3 is made up of 16 amino acids. V was pared by 2 bases and J by 1 base, with 5 bases of the junction left unmatched.

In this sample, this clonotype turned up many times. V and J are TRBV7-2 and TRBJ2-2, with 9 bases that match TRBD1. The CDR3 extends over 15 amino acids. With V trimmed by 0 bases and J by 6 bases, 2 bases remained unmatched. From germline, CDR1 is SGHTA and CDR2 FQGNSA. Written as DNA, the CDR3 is TGTGCCAGCAGCTTAGCTGGGACAGGGCCCGGGGAGCTGTTTTTT. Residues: CASSLAGTGPGELFF.

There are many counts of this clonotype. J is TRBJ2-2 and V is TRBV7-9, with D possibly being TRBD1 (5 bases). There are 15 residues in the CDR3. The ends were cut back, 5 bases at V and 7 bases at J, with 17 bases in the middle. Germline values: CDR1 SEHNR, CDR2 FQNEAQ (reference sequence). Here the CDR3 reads CASSAGWMKDGELFF. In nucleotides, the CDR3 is TGTGCCAGCAGCGCAGGGTGGATGAAGGACGGGGAGCTGTTTTTT. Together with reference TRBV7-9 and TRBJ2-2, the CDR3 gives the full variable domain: DTGVSQNPRHKITKRGQNVTFRCDPISEHNRLYWYRQTLGQGPEFLTYFQNEAQLEKSRLLSDRFSAERPKGSFSTLEIQRTEQGDSAMYLCASSAGWMKDGELFFGEGSRLTVL.

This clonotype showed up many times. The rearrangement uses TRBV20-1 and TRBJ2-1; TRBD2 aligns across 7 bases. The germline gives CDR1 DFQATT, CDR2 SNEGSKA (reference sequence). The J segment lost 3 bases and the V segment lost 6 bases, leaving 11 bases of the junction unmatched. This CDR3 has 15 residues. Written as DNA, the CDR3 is TGCAGTGCGGGCTGGGCTAGCGGCCACTACAATGAGCAGTTCTTC. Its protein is CSAGWASGHYNEQFF.

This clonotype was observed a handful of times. The CDR3 nucleotides read TGTGCCAGCAGCTCTCAGCCCCAAACGGTGAACACTGAAGCTTTCTTT. This codes for CASSSQPQTVNTEAFF. This chain joins TRBV7-2 and TRBJ1-1; no firm D call. CDR1 SGHTA and CDR2 FQGNSA come from the germline V gene. This CDR3 is 16 amino acids long. V was trimmed by 4 bases and J by 0 bases, leaving 15 bases between them.

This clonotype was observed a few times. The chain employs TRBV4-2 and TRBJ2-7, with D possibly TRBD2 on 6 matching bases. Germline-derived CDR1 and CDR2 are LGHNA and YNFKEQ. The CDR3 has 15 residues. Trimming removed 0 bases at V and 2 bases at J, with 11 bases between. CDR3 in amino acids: CASSQDYGGAYEQYF. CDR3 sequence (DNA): TGTGCCAGCAGCCAAGATTACGGAGGGGCCTACGAGCAGTACTTC.

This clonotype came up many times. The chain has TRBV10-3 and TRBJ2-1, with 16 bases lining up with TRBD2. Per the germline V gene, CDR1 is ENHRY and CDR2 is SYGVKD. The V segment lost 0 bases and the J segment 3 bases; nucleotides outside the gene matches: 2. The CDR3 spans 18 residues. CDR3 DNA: TGTGCCATCAGTGAGTCTGGGACTAGCGGGAGGGGCTACAATGAGCAGTTCTTC. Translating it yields CAISESGTSGRGYNEQFF.